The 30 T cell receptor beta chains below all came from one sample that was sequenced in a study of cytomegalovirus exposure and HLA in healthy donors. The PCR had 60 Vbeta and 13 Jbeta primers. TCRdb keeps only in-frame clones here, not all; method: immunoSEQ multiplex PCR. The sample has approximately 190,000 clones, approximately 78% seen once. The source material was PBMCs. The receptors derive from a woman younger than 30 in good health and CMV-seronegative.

CDR3 DNA: TGTGCCAGCAGCGTGGCTAGCGGGGGACTATGGCATGAGCAGTTCTTC. It is translated as CASSVASGGLWHEQFF. The chain uses TRBV9 and TRBJ2-1; 10 nucleotides agree with TRBD2. The CDR3 runs 16 residues. CDR1 and CDR2 (germline): SGDLS, YYNGEE. V dropped 2 bases and J dropped 8; count of bases not matched to a gene: 10. Full variable domain (remainder filled in from reference TRBV9 and TRBJ2-1): DSGVTQTPKHLITATGQRVTLRCSPRSGDLSVYWYQQSLDQGLQFLIQYYNGEERAKGNILERFSAQQFPDLHSELNLSSLELGDSALYFCASSVASGGLWHEQFFGPGTRLTVL.

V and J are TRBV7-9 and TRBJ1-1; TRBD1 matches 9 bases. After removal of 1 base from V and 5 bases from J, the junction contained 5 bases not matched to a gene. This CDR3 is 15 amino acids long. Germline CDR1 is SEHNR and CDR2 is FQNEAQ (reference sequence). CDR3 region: CASSLVQGARTEAFF. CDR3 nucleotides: TGTGCCAGCAGCTTAGTACAGGGGGCCCGGACTGAAGCTTTCTTT.

CDR3 residues: CASSLTPPLLGGELFF. CDR3 nucleotides: TGTGCCAGCAGCTTAACCCCCCCTTTGCTAGGCGGGGAGCTGTTTTTT. The rearrangement joins TRBV7-3 to TRBJ2-2; D is undetermined. Germline lookup yields CDR1 SGHTA and CDR2 FQGTGA. The CDR3 contains 16 residues. Trimming left V 0 bases short and J 7 bases short, with 15 bases between.

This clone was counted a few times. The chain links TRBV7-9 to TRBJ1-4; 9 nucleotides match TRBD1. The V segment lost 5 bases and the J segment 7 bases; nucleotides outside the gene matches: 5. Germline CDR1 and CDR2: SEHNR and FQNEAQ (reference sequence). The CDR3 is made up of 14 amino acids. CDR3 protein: CASSQDRGGEKLFF. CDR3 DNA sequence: TGTGCCAGCAGCCAGGACAGGGGTGGTGAAAAACTGTTTTTT.

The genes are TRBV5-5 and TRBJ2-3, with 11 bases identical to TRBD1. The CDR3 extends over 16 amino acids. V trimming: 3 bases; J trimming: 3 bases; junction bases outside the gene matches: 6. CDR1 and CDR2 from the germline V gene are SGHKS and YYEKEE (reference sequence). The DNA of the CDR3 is TGTGCCAGCAGCTCTGGGACAGGGGGTTATACAGATACGCAGTATTTT. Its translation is CASSSGTGGYTDTQYF. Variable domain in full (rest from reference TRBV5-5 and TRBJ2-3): DAGVTQSPTHLIKTRGQQVTLRCSPISGHKSVSWYQQVLGQGPQFIFQYYEKEERGRGNFPDRFSARQFPNYSSELNVNALLLGDSALYLCASSSGTGGYTDTQYFGPGTRLTVL.

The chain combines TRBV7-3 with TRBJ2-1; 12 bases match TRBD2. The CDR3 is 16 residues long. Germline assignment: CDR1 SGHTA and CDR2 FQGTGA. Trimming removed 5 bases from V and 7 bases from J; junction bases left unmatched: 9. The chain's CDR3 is CASSDPTSGRGNEQFF. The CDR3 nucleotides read TGTGCCAGCAGCGACCCGACTAGCGGGAGAGGAAATGAGCAGTTCTTC.

The CDR3 here is CASSHPGGQYF. DNA of the CDR3: TGTGCCAGCAGCCACCCGGGGGGGCAGTACTTC. V is TRBV6-5 and J is TRBJ2-7; 7 bases align to TRBD2. V was clipped by 6 bases and J by 9 bases; unmatched bases: 5. This CDR3 has 11 residues. Germline assignment: CDR1 MNHEY and CDR2 SVGAGI.

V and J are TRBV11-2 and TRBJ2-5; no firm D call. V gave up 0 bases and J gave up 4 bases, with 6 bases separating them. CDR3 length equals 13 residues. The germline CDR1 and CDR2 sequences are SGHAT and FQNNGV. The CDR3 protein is CASSLDFRETQYF. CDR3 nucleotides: TGTGCCAGCAGCTTAGATTTCCGAGAGACCCAGTACTTC.

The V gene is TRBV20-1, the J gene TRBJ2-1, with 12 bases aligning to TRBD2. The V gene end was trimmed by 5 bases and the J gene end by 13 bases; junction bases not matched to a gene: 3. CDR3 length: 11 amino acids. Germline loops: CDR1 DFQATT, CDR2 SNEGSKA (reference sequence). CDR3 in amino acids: CSAWTSGNQFF. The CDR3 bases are TGCAGTGCTTGGACTAGCGGGAATCAGTTCTTC.

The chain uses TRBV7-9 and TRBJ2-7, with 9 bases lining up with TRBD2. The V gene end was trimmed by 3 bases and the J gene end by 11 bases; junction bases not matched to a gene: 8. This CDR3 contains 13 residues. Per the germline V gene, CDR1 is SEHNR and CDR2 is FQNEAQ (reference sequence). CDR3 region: CASSFSSGRWKYF. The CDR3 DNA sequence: TGTGCCAGCAGCTTTAGTAGCGGGAGATGGAAGTACTTC.

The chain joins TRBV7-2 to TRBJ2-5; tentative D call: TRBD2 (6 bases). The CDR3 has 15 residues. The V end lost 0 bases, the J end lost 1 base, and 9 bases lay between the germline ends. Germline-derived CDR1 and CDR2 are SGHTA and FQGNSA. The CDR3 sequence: CASSLAAGSQETQYF. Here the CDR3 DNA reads TGTGCCAGCAGCTTAGCGGCGGGGTCCCAAGAGACCCAGTACTTC.

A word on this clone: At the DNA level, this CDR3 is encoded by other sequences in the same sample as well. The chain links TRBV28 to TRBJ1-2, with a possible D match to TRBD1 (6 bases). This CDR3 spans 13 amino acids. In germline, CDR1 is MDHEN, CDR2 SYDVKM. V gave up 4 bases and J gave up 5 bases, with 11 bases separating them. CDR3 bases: TGTGCCAGCAGTTCGACAGGCGCTTATGGCTACACCTTC. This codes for CASSSTGAYGYTF.

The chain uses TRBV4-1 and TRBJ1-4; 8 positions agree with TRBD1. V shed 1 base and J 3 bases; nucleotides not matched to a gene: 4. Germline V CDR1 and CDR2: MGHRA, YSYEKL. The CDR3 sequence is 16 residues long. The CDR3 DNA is TGCGCCAGCAGCCAAGGGGGGACAGGATCTAATGAAAAACTGTTTTTT. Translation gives CASSQGGTGSNEKLFF.

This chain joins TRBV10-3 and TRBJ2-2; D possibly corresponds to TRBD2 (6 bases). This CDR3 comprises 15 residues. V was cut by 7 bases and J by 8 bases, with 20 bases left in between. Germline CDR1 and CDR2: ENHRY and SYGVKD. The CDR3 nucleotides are TGTGCCATCAATTCCGGGAGATCGGATGCGGGGGAGCTGTTTTTT. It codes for CAINSGRSDAGELFF.

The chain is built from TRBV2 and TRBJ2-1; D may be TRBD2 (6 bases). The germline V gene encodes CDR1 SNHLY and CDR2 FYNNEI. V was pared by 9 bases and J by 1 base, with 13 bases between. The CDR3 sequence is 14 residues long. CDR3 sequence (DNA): TGTGCCAGGGGAGGTAGCGGTTCCTACAATGAGCAGTTCTTC. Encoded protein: CARGGSGSYNEQFF.

The CDR3 spells CASSLAGGSQPQHF. DNA of the CDR3: TGTGCCAGCAGTTTAGCCGGAGGAAGTCAGCCCCAGCATTTT. The genes are TRBV28 and TRBJ1-5; D is uncertain. The germline V and J ends were trimmed by 2 bases and 6 bases, with 11 bases remaining between them. The CDR3 covers 14 residues. Per germline, CDR1 MDHEN and CDR2 SYDVKM.

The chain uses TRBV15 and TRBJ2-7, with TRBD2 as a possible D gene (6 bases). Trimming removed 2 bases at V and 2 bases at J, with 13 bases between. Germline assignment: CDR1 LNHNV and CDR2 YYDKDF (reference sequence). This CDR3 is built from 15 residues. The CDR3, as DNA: TGTGCCACCAGCAGAACTGGGACTCGAGCCTACGAGCAGTACTTC. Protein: CATSRTGTRAYEQYF.

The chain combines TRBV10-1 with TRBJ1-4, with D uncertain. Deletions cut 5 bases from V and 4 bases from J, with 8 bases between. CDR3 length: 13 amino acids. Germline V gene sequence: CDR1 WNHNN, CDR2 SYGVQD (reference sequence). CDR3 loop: CASSPVLNEKLFF. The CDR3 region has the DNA TGCGCCAGCAGTCCGGTCCTTAATGAAAAACTGTTTTTT.

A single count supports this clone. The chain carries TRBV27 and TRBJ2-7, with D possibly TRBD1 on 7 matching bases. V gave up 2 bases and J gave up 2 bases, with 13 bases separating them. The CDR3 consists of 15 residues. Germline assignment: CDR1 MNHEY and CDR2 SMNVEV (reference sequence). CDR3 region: CASSLAQGGTYEQYF. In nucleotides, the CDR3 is TGTGCCAGCAGTTTAGCCCAGGGGGGTACCTACGAGCAGTACTTC.

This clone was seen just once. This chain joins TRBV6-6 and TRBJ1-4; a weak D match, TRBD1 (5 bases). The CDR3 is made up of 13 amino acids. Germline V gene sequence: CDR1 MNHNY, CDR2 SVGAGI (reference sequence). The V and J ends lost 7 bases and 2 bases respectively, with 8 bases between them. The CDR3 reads CASIGGTNEKLFF. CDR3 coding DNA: TGTGCCAGCATTGGGGGGACTAATGAAAAACTGTTTTTT.

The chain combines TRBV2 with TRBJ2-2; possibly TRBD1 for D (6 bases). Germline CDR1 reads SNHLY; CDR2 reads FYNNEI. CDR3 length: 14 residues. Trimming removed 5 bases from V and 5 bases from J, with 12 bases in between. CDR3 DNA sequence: TGTGCCAGCAGTATTAACAGGGCGACCGGGGAGCTGTTTTTT. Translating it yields CASSINRATGELFF.

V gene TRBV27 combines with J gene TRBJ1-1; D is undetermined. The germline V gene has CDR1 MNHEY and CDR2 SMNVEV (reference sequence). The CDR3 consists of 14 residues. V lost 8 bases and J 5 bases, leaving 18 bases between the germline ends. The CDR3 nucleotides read TGTGCCAGCCGCGGGCGAGCAGGAGGGACTGAAGCTTTCTTT. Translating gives CASRGRAGGTEAFF.

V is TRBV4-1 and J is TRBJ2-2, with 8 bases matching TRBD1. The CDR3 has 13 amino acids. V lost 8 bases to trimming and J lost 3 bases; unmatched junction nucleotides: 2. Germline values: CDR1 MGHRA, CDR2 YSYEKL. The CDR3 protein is CASLQGDTGELFF. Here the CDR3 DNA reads TGCGCCAGCCTACAGGGGGACACCGGGGAGCTGTTTTTT.

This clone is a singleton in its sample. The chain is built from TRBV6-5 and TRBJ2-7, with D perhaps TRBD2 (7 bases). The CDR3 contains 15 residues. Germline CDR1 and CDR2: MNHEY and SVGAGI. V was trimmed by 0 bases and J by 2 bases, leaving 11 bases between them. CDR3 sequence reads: CASSYSIGGAYEQYF. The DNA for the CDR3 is TGTGCCAGCAGTTACTCGATAGGGGGGGCCTACGAGCAGTACTTC.

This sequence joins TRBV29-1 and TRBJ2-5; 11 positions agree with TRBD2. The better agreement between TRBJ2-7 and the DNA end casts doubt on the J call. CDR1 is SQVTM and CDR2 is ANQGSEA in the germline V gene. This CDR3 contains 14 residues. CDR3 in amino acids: CSAKLAGVGYEQYF. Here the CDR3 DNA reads TGCAGCGCTAAACTAGCGGGAGTAGGTTACGAGCAGTACTTC.

The CDR3 is CASSEASGGANEQFF. The CDR3 coding sequence is TGTGCCAGCAGTGAAGCTAGCGGGGGGGCTAATGAGCAGTTCTTC. The V call is TRBV6-1, the J call TRBJ2-1, with 11 bases lining up with TRBD2. The V and J ends lost 0 bases and 7 bases, in that order; junction bases with no gene match: 2. This CDR3 contains 15 residues. The germline V gene has CDR1 MNHNS and CDR2 SASEGT.

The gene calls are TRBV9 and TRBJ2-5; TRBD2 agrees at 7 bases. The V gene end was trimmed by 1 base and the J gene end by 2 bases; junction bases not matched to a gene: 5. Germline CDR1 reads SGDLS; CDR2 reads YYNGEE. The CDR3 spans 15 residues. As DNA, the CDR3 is TGTGCCAGCAGCGTAAGCGGGACCCCGCAAGAGACCCAGTACTTC. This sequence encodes CASSVSGTPQETQYF.

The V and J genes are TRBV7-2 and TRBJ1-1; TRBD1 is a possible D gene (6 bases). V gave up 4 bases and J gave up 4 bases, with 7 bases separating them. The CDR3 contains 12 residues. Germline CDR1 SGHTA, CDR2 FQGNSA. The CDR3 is CASSYRATEAFF. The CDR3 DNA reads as TGTGCCAGCAGCTACAGGGCCACTGAAGCTTTCTTT.

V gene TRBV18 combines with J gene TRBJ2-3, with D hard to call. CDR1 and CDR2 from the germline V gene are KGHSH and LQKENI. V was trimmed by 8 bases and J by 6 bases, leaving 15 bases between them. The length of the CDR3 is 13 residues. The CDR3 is CASLRERSDTQYF. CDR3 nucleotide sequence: TGTGCCAGCCTTCGAGAGAGGAGCGATACGCAGTATTTT.

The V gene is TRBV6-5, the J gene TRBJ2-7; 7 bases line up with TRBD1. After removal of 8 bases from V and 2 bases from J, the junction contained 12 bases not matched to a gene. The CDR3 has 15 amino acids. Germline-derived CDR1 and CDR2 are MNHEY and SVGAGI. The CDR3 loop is CASGDRVTGPYEQYF. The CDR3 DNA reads TGTGCCAGCGGGGACCGAGTGACAGGGCCCTACGAGCAGTACTTC.